A selection of T cell receptor beta chains follows, all from one sample in a study of blood T cell repertoires in COVID-19. Libraries were prepared by immunoSEQ multiplex PCR; TCRdb keeps only in-frame clonotypes and omits some of them. The sample shows 250,000 to 300,000 clones, over 80% of them seen only once. Sequenced sample: peripheral blood. The receptors shown here come from a woman in her 50s with COVID-19, enrolled during active disease. The CDR3 runs from the conserved cysteine through the conserved F or W. A D gene is named only where the DNA matches it firmly. Expanded clones are given a class, and other clones once, few, many or no size at all.

size	V	D	J	CDR3	DNA
once	TRBV7-8	TRBD1	TRBJ2-7	CASSPPVLTGAEQYF	TGTGCCAGCAGCCCGCCAGTCCTGACAGGGGCCGAGCAGTACTTC
NA	TRBV30	TRBD1	TRBJ1-2	CAWSVAQTGGVRGYTF	TGTGCCTGGAGTGTAGCCCAAACAGGGGGAGTTCGTGGCTACACCTTC
once	TRBV5-1	NA	TRBJ2-7	CASSLLAGAAYEQYF	TGCGCCAGCAGCTTGCTGGCAGGGGCTGCCTACGAGCAGTACTTC
NA	TRBV11-2	NA	TRBJ2-5	CASSPGIQETQYF	TGTGCCAGCAGCCCCGGGATCCAAGAGACCCAGTACTTC
NA	TRBV6-6	TRBD2	TRBJ2-1	CASSKGLAGTYNEQFF	TGTGCCAGCAGTAAGGGACTAGCGGGGACCTACAATGAGCAGTTCTTC
NA	TRBV15	NA	TRBJ1-2	CATSRESMTNYGYTF	TGTGCCACCAGCAGAGAAAGCATGACTAACTATGGCTACACCTTC
NA	TRBV19	TRBD1	TRBJ2-7	CASSIGTGPYYEQYF	TGTGCCAGTAGTATAGGGACAGGTCCATACTACGAGCAGTACTTC
NA	TRBV6-2/TRBV6-3	NA	TRBJ1-2	CASSYSPRYGYTF	TGTGCCAGCAGTTACTCCCCTCGCTATGGCTACACCTTC
NA	TRBV18	TRBD1	TRBJ2-3	CASSPGTADTQYF	TGTGCCAGCTCACCCGGGACAGCGGATACGCAGTATTTT
NA	TRBV3-1/TRBV3-2	NA	TRBJ2-7	CASRLARRRYEQYF	TGTGCCAGCCGTCTGGCGAGGCGTAGATACGAGCAGTACTTC
NA	TRBV19	TRBD2	TRBJ2-1	CASSIRSGSRPNEQFF	TGTGCCAGTAGTATAAGGAGCGGGAGTAGACCCAATGAGCAGTTCTTC
NA	TRBV19	TRBD1	TRBJ1-6	CASTRRGQNSPLHF	TGTGCCAGTACTCGCAGGGGGCAGAATTCACCCCTCCACTTT
once	TRBV29-1	NA	TRBJ2-3	CSGDGGEGDTQYF	TGCAGCGGGGACGGGGGTGAGGGAGATACGCAGTATTTT
once	TRBV5-4	NA	TRBJ1-6	CASSLVGRGNSPLHF	TGTGCCAGCAGCTTGGTGGGCAGGGGTAATTCACCCCTCCACTTT
NA	TRBV6-1	NA	TRBJ2-1	CASSEMGQGNEQFF	TGTGCCAGCAGTGAAATGGGGCAGGGGAATGAGCAGTTCTTC
NA	TRBV5-1	NA	TRBJ1-2	CASSLGFGQTDNYGYTF	TGCGCCAGCAGCTTGGGGTTCGGACAGACAGATAACTATGGCTACACCTTC
NA	TRBV19	TRBD2	TRBJ2-3	CASSPRLAGEADTQYF	TGTGCCAGTAGTCCCCGACTAGCGGGAGAGGCAGATACGCAGTATTTT